The clone carrying this T cell receptor beta chain was recorded a few times. Its matching antigen is unknown. The data stem from a study of CD8+ T cells in alopecia areata. Whole-study results and caveats: Mice gave a clearer picture of TCR sharing than patients did, possibly for HLA-related reasons. Scalp sequencing captures resident alphabeta T cells of normal skin too. Lesional scalp, especially alopecia totalis/universalis, showed higher clonality than normal scalp.

RNA extraction was followed by reverse transcription into cDNA, which acted as the sequencing template. This table comes from immunoSEQ multiplex PCR, and its TCRdb copy is limited to in-frame clones, with some not included. The repertoire holds about 110,000 clones, with under 60% as singletons. The V end was cut by 3 bases, the J end by 0 bases, with 11 bases between. CDR1 PRHDT and CDR2 FYEKMQ come from the germline V gene (reference sequence). The CDR3 extends over 15 amino acids. This TCR was recovered from a human donor with alopecia areata. Sequenced sample: NKG2D-low CD8+ T cells sorted from blood. The rearrangement joins TRBV13 to TRBJ1-1; no reliable D call. In nucleotides, the CDR3 is TGTGCCAGCAGCTTCTACAGCTTCATGAACACTGAAGCTTTCTTT. This gives the protein CASSFYSFMNTEAFF.